This T cell receptor (beta chain) was retrieved from a study of T cell clonotyping in hematopoietic cell transplantation. CDR1 is SGHRS, CDR2 YFSETQ, per germline. This CDR3 contains 15 residues. V lost 4 bases to trimming and J lost 4 bases, with 16 bases between them. Using immunoSEQ multiplex PCR, the repertoire was profiled, and TCRdb retains in-frame clones only, with some absent. The sample consists of roughly 8,400 clones, 93% of them appearing once. The TCR originated in a male patient in his fifties who had an allogeneic stem cell transplant from a related donor, so T cells may come from the graft donor. Some clones in this sample may be carry-over from other donors' samples. The rearrangement joins TRBV5-1 to TRBJ2-3; possible D gene TRBD2, 7 bases. The specimen was PBMCs, collected 100 days after allogeneic stem cell transplant. This CDR3 reads CASSVGGGFSDTQYF. The CDR3 DNA follows: TGCGCCAGCAGCGTGGGGGGGGGCTTTTCAGATACGCAGTATTTT.